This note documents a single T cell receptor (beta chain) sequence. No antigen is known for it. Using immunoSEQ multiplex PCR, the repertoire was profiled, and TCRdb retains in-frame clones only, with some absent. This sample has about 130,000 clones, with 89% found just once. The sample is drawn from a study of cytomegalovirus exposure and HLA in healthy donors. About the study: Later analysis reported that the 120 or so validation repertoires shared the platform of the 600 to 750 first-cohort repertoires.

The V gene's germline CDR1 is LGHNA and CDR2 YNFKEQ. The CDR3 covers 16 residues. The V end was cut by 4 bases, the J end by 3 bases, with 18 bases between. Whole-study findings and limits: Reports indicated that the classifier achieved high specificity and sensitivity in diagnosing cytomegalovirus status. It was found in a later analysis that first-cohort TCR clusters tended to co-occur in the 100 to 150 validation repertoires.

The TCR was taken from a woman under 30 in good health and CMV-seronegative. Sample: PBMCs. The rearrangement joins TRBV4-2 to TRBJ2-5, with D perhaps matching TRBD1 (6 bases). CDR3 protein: CASSRGGERGKETQYF. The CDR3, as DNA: TGTGCCAGCAGCCGCGGTGGCGAGAGGGGGAAAGAGACCCAGTACTTC.